This record concerns one TCR beta chain sequence. V lost 2 bases and J lost 4; bases outside the gene matches: 15. From germline, CDR1 is SGHDN and CDR2 FVKESK. CDR3 length equals 19 residues. Clones were sequenced by immunoSEQ multiplex PCR, and TCRdb holds only the in-frame ones, with some missing. The sample has about 280,000 clones, 70% to 90% seen once. The data originate from a study of blood T cell repertoires in COVID-19. The overall study: Material from acute and convalescent COVID-19 was sourced from the United States, Italy and Spain.

The sample taken for sequencing was PBMCs or T cells enriched from blood (not recorded which). The TCR originated in a woman aged 30 to 39 with acute COVID-19. The chain combines TRBV14 with TRBJ1-2; 11 bases align to TRBD1. CDR3 amino acids: CASSQTLSGTGGHSYGYTF. CDR3 DNA: TGTGCCAGCAGCCAAACTTTATCCGGGACAGGGGGGCACAGCTATGGCTACACCTTC.